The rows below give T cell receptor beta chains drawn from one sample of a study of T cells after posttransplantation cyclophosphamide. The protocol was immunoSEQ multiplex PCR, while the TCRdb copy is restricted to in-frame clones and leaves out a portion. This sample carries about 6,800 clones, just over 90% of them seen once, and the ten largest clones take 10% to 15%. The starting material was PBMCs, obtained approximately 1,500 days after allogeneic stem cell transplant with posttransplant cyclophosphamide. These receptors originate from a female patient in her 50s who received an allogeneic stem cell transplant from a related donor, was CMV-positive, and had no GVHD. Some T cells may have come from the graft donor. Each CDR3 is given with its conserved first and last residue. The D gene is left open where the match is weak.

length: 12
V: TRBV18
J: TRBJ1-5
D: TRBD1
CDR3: CACSQGDQPQHF

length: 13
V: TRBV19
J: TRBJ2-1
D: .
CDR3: CASSDRTSGEQFF

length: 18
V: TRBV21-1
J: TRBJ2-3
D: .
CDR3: CASKLIGTGPPWGDTQYF

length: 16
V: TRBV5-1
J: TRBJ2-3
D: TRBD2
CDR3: CASSSNGLAGVDTQYF

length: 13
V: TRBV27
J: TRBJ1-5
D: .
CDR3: CASSFGNHQPQHF

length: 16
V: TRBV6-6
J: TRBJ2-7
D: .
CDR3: CASSYRAAGSAYEQYF

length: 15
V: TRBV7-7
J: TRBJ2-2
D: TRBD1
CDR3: CASSLVGQGTGELFF

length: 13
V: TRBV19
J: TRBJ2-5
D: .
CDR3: CASSGALQETQYF

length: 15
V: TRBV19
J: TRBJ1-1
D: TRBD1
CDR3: CASSKLGTANTEAFF

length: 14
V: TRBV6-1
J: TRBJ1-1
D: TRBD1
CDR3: CASIQTGGFTEAFF